This TCR beta chain was documented in a study of T cell responses to AZD1222 COVID-19 vaccine. Regarding the study as a whole: Baseline seropositivity characterized only a handful of AZD1222 recipients. Rises in breadth and depth of Spike-specific TCRs came after two AZD1222 doses. Researchers report vaccine-associated CD4 TCRs spanning spike, with dominance at 160-218 and 743-854.

Worth noting for this clone: As yet, its antigen is unknown.

The table came from immunoSEQ multiplex PCR; TCRdb's copy has only in-frame clones and leaves some out. This sample has fewer than 150,000 clones, with about 85% found just once. The source is an adult in good health. This material consisted of peripheral blood, taken on day 0 of AZD1222 vaccination.

CDR3 coding DNA: TGTGCCAGCAGCCTGGGACAGGCCCCCACAGATACGCAGTATTTT. Residues: CASSLGQAPTDTQYF. The V call is TRBV11-3, the J call TRBJ2-3, with TRBD1 matching 8 bases. CDR3 size: 15 residues. The J segment lost 2 bases and the V segment lost 5 bases, leaving 6 bases of the junction unmatched. The germline V gene encodes CDR1 SGHNT and CDR2 YENEEA.